One sample yielded the 20 T cell receptor beta chains listed below, sequenced in a study of T cells after yellow fever vaccination (dated 2019 in TCRdb). The treatment or condition label here, explained by the study, means: live attenuated yellow fever vaccine strain. The library was obtained by 5' RACE. Instrument used: Illumina HiSeq 2500. Through fastp at Q25 and MiXCR, TCRdb rebuilt clones from the public reads, retaining in-frame beta chains. Entries are consolidated by CDR3 protein sequence, retaining the most common genes and DNA. The sample yields more than 3,500 distinct CDR3 sequences; around 8% were counted once. Jointly, the top ten make up 50% to 75% of the sample. The material was PBMCs, either bulk or a sorted T-cell subset (CD4+, CD8+, memory, or dextramer-sorted; not recorded which), obtained 35 to 50 days after the first yellow fever vaccination. The receptor source for this set is a man younger than 35 who received the YFV17D yellow fever vaccine.

This clonotype is classed as medium-sized. This rearrangement joins TRBV5-1 to TRBJ1-2; no clear D gene. Germline V gene sequence: CDR1 SGHRS, CDR2 YFSETQ. The CDR3 runs to 11 residues. V was trimmed by 0 bases and J by 12 bases, leaving 9 bases between them. CDR3 DNA sequence: TGCGCCAGCAGCTTGGGCAGCCTACACACCTTC. This gives the protein CASSLGSLHTF. The whole variable domain, remainder taken from reference TRBV5-1 and TRBJ1-2, is KAGVTQTPRYLIKTRGQQVTLSCSPISGHRSVSWYQQTPGQGLQFLFEYFSETQRNKGNFPGRFSGRQFSNSRSEMNVSTLELGDSALYLCASSLGSLHTFGSGTRLTVV.

This clonotype was detected many times. The rearrangement uses TRBV12-3 or TRBV12-4 and TRBJ2-1; D remains ambiguous. V gave up 4 bases and J gave up 4 bases, with 2 bases separating them. This CDR3 spans 11 amino acids. The CDR3 sequence: CASSSYNEQFF. The CDR3 DNA sequence: TGTGCCAGCAGTTCTTACAATGAGCAGTTCTTC.

This clonotype has a count of ten or more. The chain joins TRBV24-1 to TRBJ1-1; D unclear. CDR1 is KGHDR, CDR2 SFDVKD, per germline. V lost 2 bases and J 4 bases, leaving 16 bases between the germline ends. This CDR3 is 16 amino acids long. The CDR3 region has the DNA TGTGCCACCAGTGATTCTGGTCGACGTCCGGGCACTGAAGCTTTCTTT. Translating it yields CATSDSGRRPGTEAFF.

In its sample, this clonotype was seen many times. The rearrangement joins TRBV11-3 to TRBJ2-4, with D unresolved. Germline V gene sequence: CDR1 SGHNT, CDR2 YENEEA. This CDR3 contains 13 residues. Trimming removed 5 bases at V and 9 bases at J, with 14 bases between. The CDR3 DNA sequence: TGTGCCAGCAGCCGCGAAGAGTTCGGCATTCAGTACTTC. Protein: CASSREEFGIQYF.

This clonotype occurred many times. The rearrangement uses TRBV4-1 and TRBJ2-1; D uncertain. Trimming shortened V by 0 bases and J by 12 bases, and 9 bases separated the two germline ends. CDR1 and CDR2 (germline): MGHRA, YSYEKL. The CDR3 has 12 amino acids. CDR3 loop: CASSQDFGRQFF. The CDR3 region has the DNA TGCGCCAGCAGCCAAGATTTCGGCCGGCAGTTCTTC.

At least ten counts were recorded for this clonotype. The rearrangement joins TRBV10-3 to TRBJ1-1; D not certain. Trimming removed 0 bases at V and 1 base at J, with 12 bases between. This CDR3 is 16 amino acids long. The germline V gene encodes CDR1 ENHRY and CDR2 SYGVKD. The CDR3 is CAISESAQSKNTEAFF. Here the CDR3 DNA reads TGTGCCATCAGTGAGTCGGCACAGTCGAAGAACACTGAAGCTTTCTTT.

This clonotype was detected ten times or more. The chain employs TRBV5-4 and TRBJ1-3; no firm D call. Looked up from germline, CDR1 is SGHNT and CDR2 is YYREEE (reference sequence). V was pared by 0 bases and J by 0 bases, with 10 bases between. There are 16 residues in the CDR3. CDR3 in amino acids: CASSLADPFSGNTIYF. In DNA, the CDR3 is TGTGCCAGCAGCTTGGCCGATCCGTTCTCTGGAAACACCATATATTTT.

In its sample, this clonotype was seen many times. The rearrangement links TRBV24-1 to TRBJ2-3; D possibly corresponds to TRBD1 (5 bases). With 2 bases removed from V and 5 bases from J, the gap between germline ends came to 19 bases. The CDR3 has 17 amino acids. The germline gives CDR1 KGHDR, CDR2 SFDVKD. The CDR3 here is CATSDWSTKGFRDTQYF. CDR3 DNA: TGTGCCACCAGTGATTGGAGCACCAAGGGGTTTAGAGATACGCAGTATTTT.

The V call is TRBV7-3, the J call TRBJ2-1, with 11 positions matching TRBD2. Germline V CDR1 and CDR2: SGHTA, FQGTGA. With V trimmed by 3 bases and J by 1 base, 2 bases remained unmatched. The CDR3 sequence is 16 residues long. The CDR3 coding sequence is TGTGCCAGCAGCTTCGGGACTAGCGGATCCTACAATGAGCAGTTCTTC. It translates to CASSFGTSGSYNEQFF.

This clonotype was seen at least ten times. The gene calls are TRBV4-1 and TRBJ2-5, with a weak D call TRBD2 (6 bases). CDR1 and CDR2 from the germline V gene are MGHRA and YSYEKL. V lost 4 bases, J lost 1 base, and 16 bases lay in between. The CDR3 sequence is 16 residues long. CDR3 sequence: CASSPSGLFPQETQYF. CDR3 bases: TGCGCCAGCAGCCCCTCGGGACTCTTCCCCCAAGAGACCCAGTACTTC.

This clonotype has at least ten counts. The chain joins TRBV20-1 to TRBJ2-3; TRBD2 matches 9 bases. The trim removed 0 bases at V and 4 bases at J, leaving 8 bases unmatched. Germline V gene sequence: CDR1 DFQATT, CDR2 SNEGSKA (reference sequence). This CDR3 has 16 amino acids. CDR3 loop: CSARDIASGDADTQYF. The CDR3 nucleotides are TGCAGTGCTAGAGATATAGCTAGCGGGGATGCAGATACGCAGTATTTT.

This clonotype appeared many times. The V gene is TRBV6-5, the J gene TRBJ1-6; the D gene is possibly TRBD1 (6 bases). The CDR3 contains 15 residues. V lost 6 bases, J lost 9 bases, and 18 bases lay in between. Germline values: CDR1 MNHEY, CDR2 SVGAGI. The CDR3 region has the DNA TGTGCCAGCAGCCAGTACACAGGGAGATCTTCACCCCTCCACTTT. It specifies CASSQYTGRSSPLHF.

This clonotype was counted ten times or more. The chain is built from TRBV18 and TRBJ2-5; no firm D call. Trimming stripped 3 bases from V and 5 bases from J, with 4 bases between. In germline, CDR1 is KGHSH, CDR2 LQKENI. The CDR3 is made up of 11 amino acids. The CDR3 sequence is CASSPGETQYF. The CDR3, as DNA: TGTGCCAGCTCACCGGGGGAGACCCAGTACTTC.

This clonotype was seen at least ten times. The chain recombines TRBV18 with TRBJ2-1, with D perhaps being TRBD1 or TRBD2 (6 bases each). Germline CDR1 is KGHSH and CDR2 is LQKENI. This CDR3 spans 19 amino acids. Trimming took 2 bases from V and 5 from J, leaving 25 bases between them. CDR3 in amino acids: CASSPGSLGDRGRHNEQFF. The CDR3, as DNA: TGTGCCAGCTCACCAGGGTCGCTAGGAGACCGGGGGCGCCACAATGAGCAGTTCTTC.

This clonotype was counted at least ten times. This sequence joins TRBV4-1 and TRBJ1-5; D might be TRBD1 (6 bases). The CDR3 covers 14 residues. V was shortened by 4 bases and J by 2 bases, with 9 bases between the two germline ends. Per the germline V gene, CDR1 is MGHRA and CDR2 is YSYEKL. CDR3 in amino acids: CASSPRQGNQPQHF. The CDR3 region has the DNA TGCGCCAGCAGCCCCCGACAGGGCAATCAGCCCCAGCATTTT.

This clonotype was picked up many times. The chain recombines TRBV4-3 with TRBJ2-7, with D perhaps being TRBD1 or TRBD2 (5 bases each). V was trimmed by 3 bases and J by 1 base, leaving 19 bases between them. The CDR3 extends over 17 amino acids. Germline CDR1 LGHNA, CDR2 YSLEER. The CDR3 here is CASSHLPGTVTSYEQYV. DNA for the CDR3: TGCGCCAGCAGCCATCTACCCGGGACCGTTACTTCCTACGAGCAGTACGTC.

The table lists this clonotype with many counts. V is TRBV4-1 and J is TRBJ1-1; no clear D. The CDR3 has 12 amino acids. With 1 base removed from V and 4 bases from J, the gap between germline ends came to 4 bases. Germline CDR1 is MGHRA and CDR2 is YSYEKL. CDR3 coding DNA: TGCGCCAGCAGCCAAGTAAGCACTGAAGCTTTCTTT. Its protein is CASSQVSTEAFF.

This clonotype was counted many times. This rearrangement joins TRBV10-3 to TRBJ2-1, with 9 bases identical to TRBD1. The CDR3 spans 15 residues. The germline V gene encodes CDR1 ENHRY and CDR2 SYGVKD. J was trimmed by 5 bases and V by 4 bases; bases with no gene match: 6. Here the CDR3 DNA reads TGTGCCATCAGTGGGGGACAGGGCGACAACAATGAGCAGTTCTTC. Translated: CAISGGQGDNNEQFF.

This clonotype was recorded many times. The chain has TRBV5-1 and TRBJ2-7; 9 nucleotides agree with TRBD1. The trim removed 6 bases at V and 5 bases at J, leaving 9 bases unmatched. Germline loops: CDR1 SGHRS, CDR2 YFSETQ. The CDR3 is 14 residues long. This CDR3 is CASTPGTGYHEQYF. The CDR3 DNA follows: TGCGCCAGCACGCCCGGGACAGGGTACCACGAGCAGTACTTC.

This clonotype has ten or more counts. The chain has TRBV7-8 and TRBJ1-5; TRBD1 might be the D (5 bases). The CDR3 spans 17 residues. V lost 1 base and J 2 bases, leaving 15 bases between the germline ends. Germline V gives CDR1 SGHVS, CDR2 FQNEAQ. The CDR3 sequence is CASSLDSSGMGNQPQHF. CDR3 sequence (DNA): TGTGCCAGCAGCTTAGATTCTTCAGGGATGGGCAATCAGCCCCAGCATTTT.